Below are 17 T cell receptor beta chains sequenced from a single sample in a study of blood T cell repertoires in COVID-19. Using immunoSEQ multiplex PCR, the repertoire was profiled, and TCRdb retains in-frame clones only, with some absent. The repertoire includes 330,000 or so clones, about nine tenths of them detected once, and approximately 10% sits in the top ten. The sample consisted of peripheral blood. All receptors come from a man younger than 40 with COVID-19, enrolled during active disease.

Written as DNA, the CDR3 is TGTGCCAGCTCTGTTACCGACGGGTCCACTGAAGCTTTCTTT. It codes for CASSVTDGSTEAFF. The chain carries TRBV2 and TRBJ1-1; D remains ambiguous. The CDR3 sequence is 14 residues long. Trimming stripped 8 bases from V and 4 bases from J, with 17 bases between. Germline V gene lookup returns CDR1 SNHLY and CDR2 FYNNEI.

The V and J genes are TRBV4-3 and TRBJ2-3; D may be TRBD1 (6 bases). The germline CDR1 and CDR2 sequences are LGHNA and YSLEER. The CDR3 sequence is 18 residues long. The germline V and J ends were trimmed by 0 bases and 2 bases, with 18 bases remaining between them. The CDR3 DNA sequence: TGCGCCAGCAGCCAAGAACCCGGGATACAGGGCTACACAGATACGCAGTATTTT. As protein: CASSQEPGIQGYTDTQYF.

The chain employs TRBV7-8 and TRBJ2-3; maybe TRBD2 (5 bases). CDR3 length equals 16 residues. The germline V and J ends were trimmed by 5 bases and 0 bases, with 15 bases remaining between them. CDR1 and CDR2 (germline): SGHVS, FQNEAQ. CDR3 in DNA: TGTGCCAGCAGCGAAAGATCCGGGATTAGCACAGATACGCAGTATTTT. This encodes CASSERSGISTDTQYF.

V and J are TRBV7-2 and TRBJ2-7; 12 bases line up with TRBD2. J gave up 2 bases and V 4 bases, and 15 bases lay outside the gene matches. The CDR3 has 19 amino acids. Germline assignment: CDR1 SGHTA and CDR2 FQGNSA. CDR3 sequence (DNA): TGTGCCAGCAGCTGGGTTGTAGGCCTAGCGGGAGGGCCGACCTACGAGCAGTACTTC. It is translated as CASSWVVGLAGGPTYEQYF. Complete variable domain (other parts from reference TRBV7-2 and TRBJ2-7): GAGVSQSPSNKVTEKGKDVELRCDPISGHTALYWYRQSLGQGLEFLIYFQGNSAPDKSGLPSDRFSAERTGGSVSTLTIQRTQQEDSAVYLCASSWVVGLAGGPTYEQYFGPGTRLTVT.

The chain couples TRBV5-6 to TRBJ1-4, with a weak D call TRBD1 (5 bases). Between the trimmed V and J ends, which lost 4 bases and 4 bases, there was a span of 14 bases. The CDR3 contains 15 residues. Germline CDR1 SGHDT, CDR2 YYEEEE. CDR3 DNA sequence: TGTGCCAGCAGCGGAGAGACAGCCGGTAATGAAAAACTGTTTTTT. Translation: CASSGETAGNEKLFF.

The V and J genes are TRBV5-1 and TRBJ2-7; D is uncertain. CDR3 length equals 18 residues. The V and J ends lost 0 bases and 1 base respectively, with 20 bases between them. Germline CDR1 reads SGHRS; CDR2 reads YFSETQ. DNA of the CDR3: TGCGCCAGCAGCTTGGGACCCCCCAGGAACAGTGGGTCCTACGAGCAGTACTTC. Residues: CASSLGPPRNSGSYEQYF.

This clone was detected only a few times. The chain has TRBV30 and TRBJ1-1; no definite D call. The germline CDR1 and CDR2 sequences are GTSNPN and SVGIG (reference sequence). The CDR3 covers 15 residues. Between the trimmed V and J ends, which lost 1 base and 0 bases, there was a span of 12 bases. The CDR3 nucleotides are TGTGCCTGGAGTGGGCGGGTCTTCATGAACACTGAAGCTTTCTTT. Translating gives CAWSGRVFMNTEAFF.

V is TRBV7-3 and J is TRBJ2-1; 9 bases line up with TRBD2. This CDR3 has 15 amino acids. Germline CDR1 SGHTA, CDR2 FQGTGA. The J segment lost 5 bases and the V segment lost 3 bases, leaving 5 bases of the junction unmatched. In DNA, the CDR3 is TGTGCCAGCAGCTTCCCGGGACTAGCTAACAATGAGCAGTTCTTC. This translates into CASSFPGLANNEQFF.

V gene TRBV10-3 combines with J gene TRBJ2-1, with 7 positions matching TRBD1. J was trimmed by 7 bases and V by 9 bases; bases with no gene match: 9. Germline values: CDR1 ENHRY, CDR2 SYGVKD. This CDR3 is built from 13 residues. In DNA form, the CDR3 reads TGTGCCATGGCAGACAGGGTGGGAAATGAGCAGTTCTTC. Amino acid sequence: CAMADRVGNEQFF.

The chain joins TRBV15 to TRBJ2-2; D possibly corresponds to TRBD2 (6 bases). Trimming took 0 bases from V and 3 from J, leaving 11 bases between them. CDR1 LNHNV and CDR2 YYDKDF come from the germline V gene (reference sequence). This CDR3 contains 16 residues. CDR3: CATSRDGGYDTGELFF. The CDR3 DNA is TGTGCCACCAGCAGAGATGGAGGGTATGACACCGGGGAGCTGTTTTTT.

In its sample, this clone was seen once. This rearrangement joins TRBV3-1 (or the pseudogene TRBV3-2) to TRBJ2-7, with D perhaps matching TRBD1 (5 bases). The CDR3 is 16 residues long. Germline assignment: CDR1 LGHDT and CDR2 YNNKEL (reference sequence). The ends were cut back, 4 bases at V and 4 bases at J, with 20 bases in the middle. The CDR3 region is CASSLPSAGYPYEQYF. DNA of the CDR3: TGTGCCAGCAGCCTCCCCTCAGCAGGGTATCCGTACGAGCAGTACTTC.

CDR3 DNA sequence: TGTGCCTGGAACTTACTCGGGAGCACAGATACGCAGTATTTT. Amino acids: CAWNLLGSTDTQYF. The rearrangement uses TRBV30 and TRBJ2-3, with no clear D. The CDR3 is made up of 14 amino acids. Germline CDR1 and CDR2: GTSNPN and SVGIG (reference sequence). The ends were cut back, 4 bases at V and 0 bases at J, with 11 bases in the middle.

The chain carries TRBV5-6 and TRBJ2-2; D perhaps matches TRBD1 (5 bases). CDR3 length equals 15 residues. V lost 4 bases to trimming and J lost 3 bases, with 13 bases between them. Per germline, CDR1 SGHDT and CDR2 YYEEEE. This chain's CDR3 is CASSTVREYTGELFF. In DNA form, the CDR3 reads TGTGCCAGCAGCACCGTCAGGGAATACACCGGGGAGCTGTTTTTT.

This sequence joins TRBV5-6 and TRBJ2-2; D is unresolved. CDR3 length equals 15 residues. The V end lost 0 bases, the J end lost 3 bases, and 9 bases lay between the germline ends. CDR1 is SGHDT and CDR2 is YYEEEE in the germline V gene. The CDR3 DNA is TGTGCCAGCAGCTTGGACAGTTGGGACACCGGGGAGCTGTTTTTT. The encoded protein is CASSLDSWDTGELFF.

This clone was seen just once. The chain links TRBV5-1 to TRBJ2-1, with no clear D. Germline lookup yields CDR1 SGHRS and CDR2 YFSETQ. The CDR3 totals 13 residues. V was cut by 0 bases and J by 5 bases, with 6 bases left in between. CDR3 in DNA: TGCGCCAGCAGCTTGGGGCGGAACAATGAGCAGTTCTTC. It specifies CASSLGRNNEQFF.

The CDR3 DNA is TGTGCCAGCACGATCGTCGAAACAGGGACTGAAGCTTTCTTT. Translating it yields CASTIVETGTEAFF. The V call is TRBV6-5, the J call TRBJ1-1; D might be TRBD1 (6 bases). Germline CDR1 and CDR2: MNHEY and SVGAGI. Trimming took 7 bases from V and 5 from J, leaving 17 bases between them. The CDR3 totals 14 residues.

V usage is TRBV5-6 and J usage is TRBJ1-5; D may be TRBD1 (5 bases). The CDR3 runs to 18 residues. V dropped 0 bases and J dropped 6 bases, with 22 bases sitting between them. Germline V gene sequence: CDR1 SGHDT, CDR2 YYEEEE. CDR3 sequence: CASSLANPGGDESQPQHF. CDR3 coding DNA: TGTGCCAGCAGCTTGGCCAATCCGGGCGGGGACGAGAGTCAGCCCCAGCATTTT.